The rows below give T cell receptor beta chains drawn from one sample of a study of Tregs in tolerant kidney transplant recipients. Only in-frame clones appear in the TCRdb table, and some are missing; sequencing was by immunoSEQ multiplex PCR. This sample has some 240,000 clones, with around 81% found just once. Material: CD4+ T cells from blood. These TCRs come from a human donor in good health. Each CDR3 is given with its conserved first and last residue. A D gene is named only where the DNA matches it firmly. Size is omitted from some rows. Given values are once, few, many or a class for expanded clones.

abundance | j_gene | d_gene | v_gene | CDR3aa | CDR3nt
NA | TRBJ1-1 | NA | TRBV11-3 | CASSMSPGSTEAFF | TGTGCCAGCAGCATGTCCCCAGGGAGCACTGAAGCTTTCTTT
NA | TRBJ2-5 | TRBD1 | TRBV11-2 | CASSLDQGVETQYF | TGTGCCAGCAGCTTAGATCAGGGGGTTGAGACCCAGTACTTC
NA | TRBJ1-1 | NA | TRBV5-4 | CASSLLQGEGTEAFF | TGTGCCAGCAGCTTGCTCCAGGGTGAAGGAACTGAAGCTTTCTTT
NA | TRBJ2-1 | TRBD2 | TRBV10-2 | CASSDYRGRASDEQFF | TGCGCCAGCAGTGATTACCGCGGGAGGGCCAGCGATGAGCAGTTCTTC
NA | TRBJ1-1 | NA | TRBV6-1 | CASTEVGNTEAFF | TGTGCCAGCACCGAGGTGGGGAACACTGAAGCTTTCTTT
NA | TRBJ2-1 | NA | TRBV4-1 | CASSQDTTYGNNEQFF | TGCGCCAGCAGCCAAGACACGACTTATGGAAACAATGAGCAGTTCTTC
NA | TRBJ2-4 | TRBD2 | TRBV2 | CASIDRASGGSENIQYF | TGTGCCAGCATCGACCGGGCTAGCGGGGGGTCCGAAAACATTCAGTACTTC
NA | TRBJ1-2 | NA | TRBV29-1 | CSVVAGGINYGYTF | TGCAGCGTTGTCGCCGGGGGCATCAACTATGGCTACACCTTC
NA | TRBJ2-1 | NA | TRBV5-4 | CASSLPETSYNEQFF | TGTGCCAGCAGCTTGCCGGAAACCTCCTACAATGAGCAGTTCTTC
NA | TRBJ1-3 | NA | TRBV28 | CASTSSSGNTIYF | TGTGCCAGCACCTCAAGCTCTGGAAACACCATATATTTT
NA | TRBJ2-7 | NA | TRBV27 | CASSPTWGLRNEQYF | TGTGCCAGCAGTCCCACATGGGGGCTTAGAAACGAGCAGTACTTC
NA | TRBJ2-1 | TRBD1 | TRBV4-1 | CATSWEGQGIREQFF | TGCGCCACCTCGTGGGAGGGACAGGGGATTAGGGAGCAGTTCTTC
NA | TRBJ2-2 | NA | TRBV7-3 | CASSLRSQRYNTGELFF | TGTGCCAGCAGCTTGCGAAGCCAAAGATACAACACCGGGGAGCTGTTTTTT
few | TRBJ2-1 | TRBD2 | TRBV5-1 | CASSSRTSGGSYNEQFF | TGCGCCAGCAGCTCACGGACTAGCGGGGGGTCCTACAATGAGCAGTTCTTC
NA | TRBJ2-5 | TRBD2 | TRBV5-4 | CASSSATSGTQETQYF | TGTGCCAGCAGCTCAGCGACTAGCGGGACACAAGAGACCCAGTACTTC
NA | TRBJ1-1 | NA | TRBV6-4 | CASRNWTLNTEAFF | TGTGCCAGCAGAAACTGGACATTGAACACTGAAGCTTTCTTT
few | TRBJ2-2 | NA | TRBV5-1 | CASSLPYTANTGELFF | TGCGCCAGCAGCTTGCCTTACACCGCGAACACCGGGGAGCTGTTTTTT
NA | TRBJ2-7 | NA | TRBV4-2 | CASSQEARGSYEQYF | TGTGCCAGCAGCCAAGAGGCCAGGGGCTCCTACGAGCAGTACTTC
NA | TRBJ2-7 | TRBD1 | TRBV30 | CAWSKQGALYEQYF | TGTGCCTGGAGTAAACAGGGGGCGCTTTACGAGCAGTACTTC
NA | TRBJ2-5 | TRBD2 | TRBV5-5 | CASSLVPAGGGETQYF | TGTGCCAGCAGCTTGGTCCCGGCGGGCGGGGGGGAGACCCAGTACTTC
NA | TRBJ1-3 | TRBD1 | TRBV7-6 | CASSFAGTGSGNTIYF | TGTGCCAGCAGCTTCGCCGGGACAGGCTCTGGAAACACCATATATTTT
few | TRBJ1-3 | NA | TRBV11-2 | CASSLVSSGNTIYF | TGTGCCAGCAGCTTAGTTAGCTCTGGAAACACCATATATTTT
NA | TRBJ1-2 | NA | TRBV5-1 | CASSLRGAVDYGYTF | TGCGCCAGCAGCTTGCGGGGGGCGGTTGACTATGGCTACACCTTC